The present T cell receptor beta chain was sequenced within a study of early T cells in non-severe SARS-CoV-2 infection. Study overall: Sequencing input comprised bulk RNA from unsorted whole blood; chain pairing was not available. Findings and limits, study-wide: Reliance on VDJdb matching favored anti-spike CD8 responses; private and CD4 specificities were missed.

On this clonotype: Its antigen is currently unknown.

cDNA molecules, individually, were tagged with unique molecular identifiers. Each CDR3 protein is one row after TCRdb ran MiXCR on the 5' RACE reads. This table has about 44,000 distinct CDR3 sequences, 20% to 25% appearing once. From germline, CDR1 is SEHNR and CDR2 FQNEAQ (reference sequence). The length of the CDR3 is 13 residues. With 5 bases clipped from V and 6 bases from J, the junction kept 3 bases outside the gene matches. The sequence was obtained from an adult who was a healthcare worker with PCR-confirmed SARS-CoV-2 infection or an uninfected control (not recorded which). This sequence joins TRBV7-9 and TRBJ2-2; 7 bases agree with TRBD1. Sequencing used whole blood, obtained at baseline. CDR3 loop: CASSAGTAGELFF. CDR3 nucleotide sequence: TGTGCCAGCAGCGCAGGGACAGCCGGGGAGCTGTTTTTT.